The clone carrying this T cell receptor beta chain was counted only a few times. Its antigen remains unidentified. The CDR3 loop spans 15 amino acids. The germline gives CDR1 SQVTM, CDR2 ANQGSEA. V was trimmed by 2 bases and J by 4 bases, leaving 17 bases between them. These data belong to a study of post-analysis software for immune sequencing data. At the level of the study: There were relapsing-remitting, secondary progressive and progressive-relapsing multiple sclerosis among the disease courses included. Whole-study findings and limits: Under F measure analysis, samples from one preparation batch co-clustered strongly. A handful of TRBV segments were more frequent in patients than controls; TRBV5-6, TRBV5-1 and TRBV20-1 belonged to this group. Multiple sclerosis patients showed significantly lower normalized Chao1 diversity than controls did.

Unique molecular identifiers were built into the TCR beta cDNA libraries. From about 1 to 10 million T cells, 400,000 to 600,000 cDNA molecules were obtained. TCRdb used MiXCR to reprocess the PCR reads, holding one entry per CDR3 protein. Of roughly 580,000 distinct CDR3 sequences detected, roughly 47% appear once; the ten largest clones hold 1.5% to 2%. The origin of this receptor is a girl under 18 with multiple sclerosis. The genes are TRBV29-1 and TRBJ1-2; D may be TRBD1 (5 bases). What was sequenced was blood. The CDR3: CSVEPIWDHFYGYTF. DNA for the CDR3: TGCAGCGTTGAACCAATCTGGGACCACTTCTATGGCTACACCTTC.